These 5 T cell receptor beta chains came from one sample sequenced in a study of cytomegalovirus exposure and HLA in healthy donors. PCR involved 60 Vbeta and 13 Jbeta primers. Here immunoSEQ multiplex PCR was the method, and the copy in TCRdb shows in-frame clones only, minus some. The repertoire holds about 160,000 clones, around 77% seen once, with more than 0.8% in the top ten. Source material: PBMCs. These TCRs come from a woman aged 40-49 years in good health and CMV-seronegative.

A few counts support this clone. At one of its ends the junction is not consistent with the germline gene, which may arise from a read error. This chain links TRBV10-3 with TRBJ1-2; 7 bases line up with TRBD1. The CDR3 consists of 15 residues. Germline loops: CDR1 ENHRY, CDR2 SYGVKD. The CDR3 reads CAITEAPTGNYGYPF. CDR3 DNA sequence: TGTGCCATCACCGAAGCCCCGACAGGGAACTATGGCTACCCCTTC.

The chain has TRBV11-1 and TRBJ2-7, with no clear D. Trimming removed 4 bases at V and 5 bases at J, with 12 bases between. The CDR3 is made up of 13 amino acids. Germline V CDR1 and CDR2: SGHAT, FQDESV (reference sequence). The CDR3 bases are TGTGCCAGCAGCTGGAGCGATCAGAACGAGCAGTACTTC. Protein product: CASSWSDQNEQYF.

This clone occurred a few times. This chain joins TRBV29-1 and TRBJ2-2; no clear D gene. V dropped 4 bases and J dropped 0 bases, with 12 bases sitting between them. In germline, CDR1 is SQVTM, CDR2 ANQGSEA. The CDR3 covers 15 residues. The CDR3 region has the DNA TGCAGCGTTGCCTTCTCAGTCGCGAACACCGGGGAGCTGTTTTTT. Translation gives CSVAFSVANTGELFF.

The rearrangement joins TRBV29-1 to TRBJ2-2; maybe TRBD2 (5 bases). The CDR3 contains 13 residues. Per germline, CDR1 SQVTM and CDR2 ANQGSEA. Deletions cut 5 bases from V and 0 bases from J, with 7 bases between. CDR3 DNA sequence: TGCAGCGTTCGGGAACCGAACACCGGGGAGCTGTTTTTT. Its translation is CSVREPNTGELFF.

V and J are TRBV6-6 and TRBJ1-4; tentatively, D is TRBD1 (5 bases). Between the trimmed V and J ends, which lost 2 bases and 1 base, there was a span of 8 bases. This CDR3 region has 15 residues. Germline CDR1 and CDR2: MNHNY and SVGAGI (reference sequence). CDR3 nucleotide sequence: TGTGCCAGCAGTTACGCCGACAGAACTAATGAAAAACTGTTTTTT. Its protein product is CASSYADRTNEKLFF.